These T cell receptor beta chains were read from a single sample in a study of cytomegalovirus exposure and HLA in healthy donors. TCRdb keeps only in-frame clones here, not all; method: immunoSEQ multiplex PCR. The top ten hold about an eighth of the sample, which has 150,000 to 200,000 clones, about 80% seen once. The sample consisted of PBMCs. Receptor source: a man aged 50 or older in good health and CMV-seropositive. The CDR3 runs from the conserved cysteine through the conserved F or W. The D gene is left open where the match is weak. The listing skips clone size in some rows; elsewhere it reads once, few, many or a size class.

TRBV6-5	TRBJ2-7	NA	TRBD1	CASSLGQDTYEQYF	TGTGCCAGCAGTTTAGGACAGGACACCTACGAGCAGTACTTC
TRBV2	TRBJ2-3	NA	TRBD1	CASSEWKGATDTQYF	TGTGCCAGCAGTGAATGGAAGGGGGCCACAGATACGCAGTATTTT
TRBV5-1	TRBJ1-2	NA	TRBD1	CASSLTLTGGNYGYTF	TGCGCCAGCAGCTTGACGTTGACAGGGGGTAACTATGGCTACACCTTC
TRBV6-1	TRBJ2-5	once	NA	CASNRQGRGETQYF	TGTGCCAGCAATCGACAGGGACGGGGGGAGACCCAGTACTTC
TRBV5-4	TRBJ1-2	NA	TRBD1	CASSLPTGGNYGYTF	TGTGCCAGCAGTCTTCCTACAGGGGGCAACTATGGCTACACCTTC
TRBV5-1	TRBJ2-5	NA	TRBD2	CASSSRTSFMVQETQYF	TGCGCCAGCAGCTCTCGGACTAGCTTCATGGTCCAAGAGACCCAGTACTTC
TRBV29-1	TRBJ2-1	once	NA	CSSASGRYNEQFF	TGCAGCTCGGCCAGCGGACGCTACAATGAGCAGTTCTTC
TRBV7-3	TRBJ2-6	NA	TRBD2	CASSSHSGPLTGANVLTF	TGTGCCAGCAGCTCCCATAGCGGGCCTCTTACTGGGGCCAACGTCCTGACTTTC
TRBV27	TRBJ1-5	few	NA	CASSLLLGQPQHF	TGTGCCAGCAGTTTATTGCTAGGTCAGCCCCAGCATTTT
TRBV30	TRBJ1-1	NA	TRBD1	CAWSVRRGPGTEAFF	TGTGCCTGGAGTGTACGAAGGGGGCCTGGGACTGAAGCTTTCTTT
TRBV30	TRBJ2-3	NA	NA	CAWSWGLEGTDTQYF	TGTGCCTGGAGTTGGGGACTCGAAGGGACAGATACGCAGTATTTT
TRBV2	TRBJ1-5	NA	NA	CASSLNGNQPQHF	TGTGCCAGCAGCCTAAACGGGAATCAGCCCCAGCATTTT
TRBV9	TRBJ1-2	NA	TRBD1	CASSVGQGANGYTF	TGTGCCAGCAGCGTAGGACAGGGGGCGAATGGCTACACCTTC
TRBV7-9	TRBJ2-5	NA	TRBD1	CASSFGQGVETQYF	TGTGCCAGCAGCTTCGGACAGGGGGTAGAGACCCAGTACTTC
TRBV2	TRBJ1-4	NA	TRBD1	CASRDAFGQGTNEKLFF	TGTGCCAGCAGGGACGCCTTTGGACAGGGAACTAATGAAAAACTGTTTTTT
TRBV7-3	TRBJ2-5	NA	NA	CASSMGVTPQETQYF	TGTGCCAGCAGCATGGGAGTTACCCCTCAAGAGACCCAGTACTTC
TRBV7-9	TRBJ2-2	NA	TRBD1	CASSLPPDRASGELFF	TGTGCCAGCAGCTTACCTCCTGACAGGGCGTCCGGGGAGCTGTTTTTT
TRBV19	TRBJ1-5	NA	TRBD1	CASRTGDQPQHF	TGTGCCAGCCGGACAGGAGATCAGCCCCAGCATTTT
TRBV28	TRBJ1-3	NA	TRBD1	CASSQGGTADTIYF	TGTGCCAGCAGTCAAGGGGGCACGGCGGACACCATATATTTT
TRBV7-9	TRBJ2-2	once	NA	CASSSLTHRVIETGELFF	TGTGCCAGCAGCTCACTAACTCACAGGGTAATAGAGACCGGGGAGCTGTTTTTT
TRBV29-1	TRBJ2-2	NA	NA	CSVAEVTGELFF	TGCAGCGTTGCTGAGGTCACCGGGGAGCTGTTTTTT
TRBV6-1	TRBJ2-3	NA	NA	CASNVREAGKDTQYF	TGTGCCAGCAACGTCAGAGAGGCAGGGAAAGATACGCAGTATTTT
TRBV28	TRBJ1-1	NA	NA	CASSSTLTGNTEAFF	TGTGCCAGCAGTTCCACCTTAACAGGGAACACTGAAGCTTTCTTT
TRBV2	TRBJ1-4	many	NA	CASSGEPGFPTNEKLFF	TGTGCCAGCAGTGGGGAACCGGGATTTCCAACTAATGAAAAACTGTTTTTT
TRBV9	TRBJ2-7	NA	NA	CASSPPGYGYEQYF	TGTGCCAGCAGCCCTCCAGGGTACGGCTACGAGCAGTACTTC
TRBV7-9	TRBJ1-2	NA	NA	CASSLEAGNYGYTF	TGTGCCAGCAGCTTAGAAGCGGGGAACTATGGCTACACCTTC
TRBV7-9	TRBJ2-2	NA	NA	CASSVPRGSTGELFF	TGTGCCAGCAGCGTCCCCAGGGGTAGCACCGGGGAGCTGTTTTTT
TRBV14	TRBJ1-6	NA	NA	CASSHQGQFNNSPLHF	TGTGCCAGCAGCCACCAAGGACAGTTTAATAATTCACCCCTCCACTTT
TRBV30	TRBJ2-6	NA	NA	CAWSDTLANVLTF	TGTGCCTGGAGTGACACGCTTGCCAACGTCCTGACTTTC
TRBV27	TRBJ2-1	NA	NA	CASSSSPRSSYNEQFF	TGTGCCAGCAGTTCCTCCCCGAGAAGCTCCTACAATGAGCAGTTCTTC
TRBV19	TRBJ2-7	few	TRBD1	CASAPGQGPSYEQYF	TGTGCCAGTGCTCCGGGACAGGGGCCGTCCTACGAGCAGTACTTC
TRBV2	TRBJ2-3	NA	NA	CASRTVSDTQYF	TGTGCCAGCAGAACAGTGTCAGATACGCAGTATTTT
TRBV28	TRBJ1-1	NA	NA	CASSFGTPEAFF	TGTGCCAGCAGTTTCGGGACTCCCGAAGCTTTCTTT
TRBV5-1	TRBJ2-3	NA	NA	CASSPRGGETDTQYF	TGCGCCAGCAGCCCCCGCGGCGGGGAGACAGATACGCAGTATTTT
TRBV19	TRBJ1-1	NA	NA	CASSTPDILFEAFF	TGTGCCAGTAGTACCCCTGACATCCTTTTCGAAGCTTTCTTT
TRBV10-1	TRBJ2-2	NA	TRBD2	CASGRGGTGELFF	TGCGCCAGCGGACGGGGGGGCACCGGGGAGCTGTTTTTT
TRBV6-5	TRBJ2-7	few	TRBD2	CASRRGGPYEQYF	TGTGCCAGCCGCCGGGGGGGCCCCTACGAGCAGTACTTC
TRBV15	TRBJ2-2	many	NA	CATSRDTSNTGELFF	TGTGCCACCAGCAGAGATACGAGTAACACCGGGGAGCTGTTTTTT
TRBV7-9	TRBJ1-3	NA	NA	CASSLGQTMGNTIYF	TGTGCCAGCAGCTTGGGCCAGACAATGGGAAACACCATATATTTT
TRBV7-8	TRBJ1-6	few	TRBD1	CASSPSRPDRGGSPLHF	TGTGCCAGCAGCCCTTCGCGTCCCGACAGGGGCGGTTCACCCCTCCACTTT